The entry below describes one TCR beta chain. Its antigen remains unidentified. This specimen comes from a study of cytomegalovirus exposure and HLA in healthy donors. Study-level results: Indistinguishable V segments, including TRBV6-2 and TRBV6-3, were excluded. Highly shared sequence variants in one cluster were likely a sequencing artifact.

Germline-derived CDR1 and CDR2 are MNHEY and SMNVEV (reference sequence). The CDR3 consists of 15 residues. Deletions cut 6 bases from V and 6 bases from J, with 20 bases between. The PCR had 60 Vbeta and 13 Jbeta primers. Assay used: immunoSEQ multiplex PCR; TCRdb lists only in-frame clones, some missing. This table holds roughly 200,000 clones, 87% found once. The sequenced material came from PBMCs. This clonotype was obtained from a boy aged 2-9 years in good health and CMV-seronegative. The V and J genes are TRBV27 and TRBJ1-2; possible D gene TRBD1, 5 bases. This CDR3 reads CASSQLRGLMDGYTF. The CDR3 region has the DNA TGTGCCAGCAGCCAACTGAGGGGACTGATGGATGGCTACACCTTC.